The present T cell receptor (beta chain) was sequenced within a study of blood T cell repertoires in COVID-19. Method: immunoSEQ multiplex PCR; TCRdb's copy keeps in-frame clones and lacks some. This table has just over 80,000 clones, around 89% appearing once. The CDR3 contains 16 residues. The trim removed 4 bases at V and 6 bases at J, leaving 11 bases unmatched. Germline-derived CDR1 and CDR2 are SGHDN and FVKESK. This clone was counted only a few times. J is TRBJ2-7 and V is TRBV14, with 11 positions matching TRBD1. The receptor was isolated from a woman in her forties or fifties with acute COVID-19. The sequenced material came from PBMCs or T cells enriched from blood (not recorded which). The CDR3 reads CASSLLPDRGRGEQYF. As DNA, the CDR3 is TGTGCCAGCAGCCTCCTCCCGGACAGGGGGCGAGGCGAGCAGTACTTC. Combining the CDR3 with reference TRBV14 and TRBJ2-7 gives the whole variable domain EAGVTQFPSHSVIEKGQTVTLRCDPISGHDNLYWYRRVMGKEIKFLLHFVKESKQDESGMPNNRFLAERTGGTYSTLKVQPAELEDSGVYFCASSLLPDRGRGEQYFGPGTRLTVT.